The entry below gives a single T cell receptor (beta chain) sequence along with its context. Germline V gene sequence: CDR1 LNHNV, CDR2 YYDKDF (reference sequence). This CDR3 region has 16 residues. Trimming removed 0 bases from V and 3 bases from J, with 12 bases in between. The data belong to a study of blood T cell repertoires in COVID-19. On the study more broadly: COVID-19 samples from acute and convalescent phases originated in the United States, Italy and Spain. Nucleic acid was either cDNA or gDNA, and it came from T cells, B-cell-depleted T cells, or PBMCs.

Only in-frame clones appear in the TCRdb table, and some are missing; sequencing was by immunoSEQ multiplex PCR. This sample carries roughly 100,000 clones, around 80% of them seen once, and the ten largest clones take 14%. The chain is built from TRBV15 and TRBJ1-5; D ambiguous. The sequenced sample consisted of peripheral blood. The TCR was taken from a woman aged 60-75 years with acute or convalescent COVID-19. CDR3: CATSRDRGGYNQPQHF. CDR3 coding DNA: TGTGCCACCAGCAGAGATCGGGGAGGGTACAATCAGCCCCAGCATTTT.